These 14 T cell receptor beta chains came from one sample sequenced in a study of T cell responses to AZD1222 COVID-19 vaccine. The repertoire was sequenced with immunoSEQ multiplex PCR; TCRdb's copy has only in-frame clones and lacks some. Of roughly 84,000 clones in the sample, 70% to 90% were seen once. The sample here was peripheral blood, taken on day 0 of AZD1222 vaccination. The receptors derive from an adult in good health.

The J gene is TRBJ2-2, the V gene TRBV3-1 (or the pseudogene TRBV3-2); 7 nucleotides match TRBD2. This CDR3 is built from 16 residues. J gave up 0 bases and V 4 bases, and 5 bases lay outside the gene matches. Germline CDR1 is LGHDT and CDR2 is YNNKEL (reference sequence). CDR3 residues: CASSLSGEPNTGELFF. As DNA, the CDR3 is TGTGCCAGCAGCCTCAGCGGGGAACCGAACACCGGGGAGCTGTTTTTT.

This clone was recorded only once. The chain employs TRBV19 and TRBJ2-3, with a tentative D call TRBD2 (6 bases). The V end lost 10 bases, the J end lost 2 bases, and 16 bases lay between the germline ends. This CDR3 spans 14 amino acids. Germline V gene sequence: CDR1 LNHDA, CDR2 SQIVND (reference sequence). The CDR3: CATGRRDHTDTQYF. For the CDR3, the DNA is TGTGCCACCGGACGGAGGGATCACACAGATACGCAGTATTTT.

V is TRBV12-3 or TRBV12-4 and J is TRBJ1-4; D is ambiguous. The CDR3 has 13 residues. V lost 5 bases to trimming and J lost 0 bases, with 4 bases between them. CDR3 loop: CASSQTTNEKLFF. CDR3 nucleotides: TGTGCCAGCAGTCAGACAACTAATGAAAAACTGTTTTTT.

The genes are TRBV30 and TRBJ1-5; the match to TRBD1 covers 7 bases. In germline, CDR1 is GTSNPN, CDR2 SVGIG (reference sequence). V shed 2 bases and J 4 bases; nucleotides not matched to a gene: 8. CDR3 length: 15 amino acids. For the CDR3, the DNA is TGTGCCTGGAGTTTGCCAGGGGGGTTTAATCAGCCCCAGCATTTT. Translating gives CAWSLPGGFNQPQHF.

The chain uses TRBV18 and TRBJ2-1, with 9 bases fitting TRBD2. The CDR3 contains 16 residues. The germline CDR1 and CDR2 sequences are KGHSH and LQKENI. V was clipped by 6 bases and J by 0 bases; unmatched bases: 6. The CDR3 sequence is CASSPSGVSSYNEQFF. CDR3 nucleotides: TGTGCCAGCTCCCCTAGCGGGGTAAGCTCCTACAATGAGCAGTTCTTC.

The rearrangement uses TRBV2 and TRBJ2-1; D possibly matches TRBD1 or TRBD2 (6 bases each). Germline loops: CDR1 SNHLY, CDR2 FYNNEI. The germline V and J ends were trimmed by 3 bases and 5 bases, with 14 bases remaining between them. CDR3 length: 15 residues. In nucleotides, the CDR3 is TGTGCCAGCAGTGAGGGGGGCCCTAAAAACAATGAGCAGTTCTTC. Amino acid sequence: CASSEGGPKNNEQFF.

The chain recombines TRBV11-2 with TRBJ2-1; 7 positions match TRBD2. This CDR3 has 15 amino acids. Germline assignment: CDR1 SGHAT and CDR2 FQNNGV. The trim removed 1 base at V and 5 bases at J, leaving 5 bases unmatched. The CDR3 nucleotides are TGTGCCAGCAGCTTAGTAGGAGCGGGACACAATGAGCAGTTCTTC. Protein: CASSLVGAGHNEQFF.

The CDR3 sequence is CASSLAPSGNQETQYF. As DNA, the CDR3 is TGCGCCAGCAGCTTGGCGCCTAGCGGGAACCAAGAGACCCAGTACTTC. The chain carries TRBV5-1 and TRBJ2-5; TRBD2 aligns across 9 bases. The CDR3 contains 16 residues. Germline V gene sequence: CDR1 SGHRS, CDR2 YFSETQ. J was trimmed by 0 bases and V by 0 bases; bases with no gene match: 3.

The chain has TRBV9 and TRBJ1-2, with 8 bases that match TRBD1. The V segment lost 1 base and the J segment 4 bases; nucleotides outside the gene matches: 6. CDR1 and CDR2 from the germline V gene are SGDLS and YYNGEE. The CDR3 totals 15 residues. The CDR3 sequence: CASSVSFDRGYGYTF. CDR3 DNA: TGTGCCAGCAGCGTAAGCTTTGACAGGGGCTATGGCTACACCTTC. The full variable domain, with the rest looked up from reference TRBV9 and TRBJ1-2, is DSGVTQTPKHLITATGQRVTLRCSPRSGDLSVYWYQQSLDQGLQFLIQYYNGEERAKGNILERFSAQQFPDLHSELNLSSLELGDSALYFCASSVSFDRGYGYTFGSGTRLTVV.

The CDR3 sequence is CASSQDDRGETEAFF. As DNA, the CDR3 is TGTGCCAGCAGCCAAGATGACAGGGGGGAAACTGAAGCTTTCTTT. The chain employs TRBV3-1 (or the pseudogene TRBV3-2) and TRBJ1-1; 9 bases agree with TRBD1. The CDR3 contains 15 residues. Per the germline V gene, CDR1 is LGHDT and CDR2 is YNNKEL (reference sequence). V was pared by 0 bases and J by 5 bases, with 4 bases of the junction left unmatched.

V is TRBV6-7 and J is TRBJ2-1; tentatively, D is TRBD2 (6 bases). TRBV6-7 is marked as an open reading frame, function uncertain. The CDR3 length is 16 residues. The ends were cut back, 1 base at V and 9 bases at J, with 19 bases in the middle. The DNA of the CDR3 is TGTGCCAGCAGTTACTACACGGGAGCCTTTAGTTCTGAGCAGTTCTTC. Translated: CASSYYTGAFSSEQFF.

The CDR3 sequence: CASSLRQGYNSPLHF. CDR3 DNA: TGTGCCAGCAGCTTACGCCAGGGGTATAATTCACCCCTCCACTTT. V is TRBV7-8 and J is TRBJ1-6; D might be TRBD1 (6 bases). Looked up from germline, CDR1 is SGHVS and CDR2 is FQNEAQ. Trimming cost V 2 bases and J 4 bases, with 9 bases left between them. The CDR3 contains 15 residues.

This clone was counted a few times. The chain combines TRBV19 with TRBJ1-2; D uncertain. The ends were cut back, 3 bases at V and 0 bases at J, with 11 bases in the middle. CDR3 size: 15 residues. The germline gives CDR1 LNHDA, CDR2 SQIVND (reference sequence). DNA for the CDR3: TGTGCCAGTAGTATCGGACTGGGCGCTAACTATGGCTACACCTTC. Residues: CASSIGLGANYGYTF.

The chain recombines TRBV5-1 with TRBJ2-2, with D possibly matching TRBD1 (6 bases). V shed 3 bases and J shed 4 bases, with 16 bases lying between them. The germline V gene has CDR1 SGHRS and CDR2 YFSETQ. The CDR3 is 16 residues long. The CDR3 bases are TGCGCCAGCAGCTCACAGGGCTCCGTGACCACCGGGGAGCTGTTTTTT. Translating gives CASSSQGSVTTGELFF.